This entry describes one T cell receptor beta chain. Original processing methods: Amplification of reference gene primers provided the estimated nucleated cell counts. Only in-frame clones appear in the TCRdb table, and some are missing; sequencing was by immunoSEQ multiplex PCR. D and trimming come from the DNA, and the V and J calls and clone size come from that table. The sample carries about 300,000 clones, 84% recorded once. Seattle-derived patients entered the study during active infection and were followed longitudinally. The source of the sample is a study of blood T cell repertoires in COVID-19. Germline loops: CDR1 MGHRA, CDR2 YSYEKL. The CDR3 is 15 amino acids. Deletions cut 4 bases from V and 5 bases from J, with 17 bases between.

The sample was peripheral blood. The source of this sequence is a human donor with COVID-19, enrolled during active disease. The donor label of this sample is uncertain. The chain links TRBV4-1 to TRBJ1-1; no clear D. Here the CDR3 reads CASSRLVAGETEAFF. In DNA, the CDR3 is TGCGCCAGCAGCCGCTTGGTGGCGGGAGAAACTGAAGCTTTCTTT.